This is a list of T cell receptor beta chains from one sample in a study of T cells in Graves' hyperthyroidism and ophthalmopathy. TCRdb called the multiplex PCR reads again in MiXCR, with one record for every CDR3 protein. The sample has roughly 500,000 distinct CDR3 sequences; roughly 13% are singletons. Sequencing was done on a sample of blood. These receptors were collected from a young woman with Graves' hyperthyroidism that later progressed to Graves' ophthalmopathy. The CDR3 runs from the conserved cysteine through the conserved F or W. A D gene is named only where the DNA matches it firmly. Expanded clones get a size class; other rows say once, few or many, or leave the size out.

d_gene: NA; abundance: NA; v_gene: TRBV7-9; j_gene: TRBJ1-2; CDR3aa: CASSPAGAGPLNYGYTF; CDR3nt: TGTGCCAGCAGCCCAGCGGGAGCAGGGCCCCTTAACTATGGCTACACCTTC
d_gene: NA; abundance: many; v_gene: TRBV3-1; j_gene: TRBJ1-1; CDR3aa: CASSQEGSGNTEAFF; CDR3nt: TGTGCCAGCAGCCAAGAAGGGAGCGGGAACACTGAAGCTTTCTTT
d_gene: TRBD2; abundance: NA; v_gene: TRBV18; j_gene: TRBJ2-1; CDR3aa: CASSSGGPLNEQFF; CDR3nt: TGTGCCAGCTCATCGGGGGGACCTCTCAATGAGCAGTTCTTC
d_gene: NA; abundance: few; v_gene: TRBV4-3; j_gene: TRBJ1-2; CDR3aa: CASSQDGQSINYGYTF; CDR3nt: TGCGCCAGCAGCCAAGATGGGCAATCCATTAACTATGGCTACACCTTC
d_gene: TRBD2; abundance: many; v_gene: TRBV3-1; j_gene: TRBJ2-3; CDR3aa: CATSRGKSTDTQYF; CDR3nt: TGTGCCACCTCGCGGGGGAAGAGCACAGATACGCAGTATTTT
d_gene: TRBD1; abundance: once; v_gene: TRBV7-2; j_gene: TRBJ1-5; CDR3aa: CASRPGTESGQPQHF; CDR3nt: TGTGCCAGCAGACCCGGGACAGAGTCTGGGCAGCCCCAGCATTTT
d_gene: TRBD2; abundance: many; v_gene: TRBV7-2; j_gene: TRBJ2-7; CDR3aa: CASRLGLAGDYEQYF; CDR3nt: TGTGCCAGCAGACTCGGACTAGCGGGAGATTACGAGCAGTACTTC
d_gene: NA; abundance: many; v_gene: TRBV3-1; j_gene: TRBJ1-2; CDR3aa: CASSQDWTYGYTF; CDR3nt: TGTGCCAGCAGCCAAGATTGGACCTATGGCTACACCTTC
d_gene: NA; abundance: many; v_gene: TRBV28; j_gene: TRBJ1-6; CDR3aa: CASSLTGLYNSPLHF; CDR3nt: TGTGCCAGCAGTTTAACAGGCCTCTATAATTCACCCCTCCACTTT
d_gene: NA; abundance: many; v_gene: TRBV20-1; j_gene: TRBJ1-1; CDR3aa: CSAWTVGNTEAFF; CDR3nt: TGCAGTGCTTGGACGGTAGGGAACACTGAAGCTTTCTTT
d_gene: NA; abundance: many; v_gene: TRBV12-3/TRBV12-4; j_gene: TRBJ1-1; CDR3aa: CASSPLQGMSTEAFF; CDR3nt: TGTGCCAGCAGCCCCCTCCAGGGAATGAGTACTGAAGCTTTCTTT
d_gene: NA; abundance: NA; v_gene: TRBV18; j_gene: TRBJ2-7; CDR3aa: CASSPSETPDEQYF; CDR3nt: TGTGCCAGCTCACCATCAGAGACCCCCGACGAGCAGTACTTC
d_gene: TRBD1; abundance: NA; v_gene: TRBV9; j_gene: TRBJ2-2; CDR3aa: CASSPVDRAVGELFF; CDR3nt: TGTGCCAGCAGCCCGGTTGACAGGGCCGTCGGGGAGCTGTTTTTT
d_gene: TRBD2; abundance: many; v_gene: TRBV3-1; j_gene: TRBJ2-1; CDR3aa: CASSQIGSGSNNEQFF; CDR3nt: TGTGCCAGCAGCCAAATCGGTAGCGGGAGCAACAATGAGCAGTTCTTC
d_gene: TRBD1; abundance: few; v_gene: TRBV7-6; j_gene: TRBJ2-7; CDR3aa: CASSDRDRGPYEQYF; CDR3nt: TGTGCCAGCAGCGACCGGGACAGGGGGCCCTACGAGCAGTACTTC
d_gene: NA; abundance: NA; v_gene: TRBV28; j_gene: TRBJ1-2; CDR3aa: CASRRGGGGNYGYTF; CDR3nt: TGTGCCAGCAGACGGGGGGGGGGCGGGAACTATGGCTACACCTTC
d_gene: TRBD1; abundance: many; v_gene: TRBV9; j_gene: TRBJ1-1; CDR3aa: CASSPEGQGLEAFF; CDR3nt: TGTGCCAGCAGCCCCGAGGGACAGGGGCTTGAAGCTTTCTTT
d_gene: TRBD2; abundance: many; v_gene: TRBV7-2; j_gene: TRBJ2-5; CDR3aa: CASSLAGTSRETQYF; CDR3nt: TGTGCCAGCAGCTTAGCAGGGACTAGCAGAGAGACCCAGTACTTC
d_gene: NA; abundance: few; v_gene: TRBV4-3; j_gene: TRBJ2-2; CDR3aa: CASSWEGATGELFF; CDR3nt: TGCGCCAGCAGTTGGGAAGGGGCGACCGGGGAGCTGTTTTTT
d_gene: TRBD1; abundance: few; v_gene: TRBV4-1; j_gene: TRBJ1-1; CDR3aa: CASSRTGTGVNTEAFF; CDR3nt: TGCGCCAGCAGCCGGACCGGGACAGGGGTGAACACTGAAGCTTTCTTT
d_gene: TRBD2; abundance: NA; v_gene: TRBV6-1; j_gene: TRBJ2-5; CDR3aa: CASSRGLAGVAEAQYF; CDR3nt: TGTGCCAGCAGTCGGGGACTAGCGGGAGTAGCAGAGGCCCAGTACTTC
d_gene: NA; abundance: few; v_gene: TRBV18; j_gene: TRBJ2-7; CDR3aa: CASSAVEGYEQYF; CDR3nt: TGTGCCAGCTCAGCAGTGGAGGGATACGAGCAGTACTTC
d_gene: TRBD1; abundance: many; v_gene: TRBV6-1; j_gene: TRBJ1-4; CDR3aa: CATLRDRVSKEKLFF; CDR3nt: TGTGCCACCCTCCGGGACAGGGTGAGCAAAGAAAAACTGTTTTTT
d_gene: NA; abundance: many; v_gene: TRBV5-1; j_gene: TRBJ2-2; CDR3aa: CASSFSTTAGELFF; CDR3nt: TGCGCCAGCAGCTTCTCCACCACCGCCGGGGAGCTGTTTTTT
d_gene: NA; abundance: NA; v_gene: TRBV18; j_gene: TRBJ2-3; CDR3aa: CASSPGSGVSDTQYF; CDR3nt: TGTGCCAGCTCACCAGGGTCGGGAGTTTCAGATACGCAGTATTTT
d_gene: NA; abundance: many; v_gene: TRBV14; j_gene: TRBJ2-5; CDR3aa: CASSQVGGPQETQYF; CDR3nt: TGTGCCAGCAGCCAAGTCGGGGGGCCACAAGAGACCCAGTACTTC
d_gene: NA; abundance: NA; v_gene: TRBV6-5; j_gene: TRBJ2-5; CDR3aa: CASSYGGELQETQYF; CDR3nt: TGTGCCAGCAGTTACGGGGGAGAACTACAAGAGACCCAGTACTTC
d_gene: NA; abundance: many; v_gene: TRBV2; j_gene: TRBJ1-1; CDR3aa: CASRMTANTEAFF; CDR3nt: TGTGCCAGCAGGATGACCGCGAACACTGAAGCTTTCTTT
d_gene: NA; abundance: NA; v_gene: TRBV7-8; j_gene: TRBJ1-2; CDR3aa: CASSSVAGIYGYTF; CDR3nt: TGTGCCAGCAGCTCAGTTGCCGGAATCTATGGCTACACCTTC
d_gene: NA; abundance: many; v_gene: TRBV12-3/TRBV12-4; j_gene: TRBJ2-5; CDR3aa: CASRFGPETQYF; CDR3nt: TGTGCCAGCAGGTTCGGTCCGGAGACCCAGTACTTC
d_gene: TRBD2; abundance: many; v_gene: TRBV12-3/TRBV12-4; j_gene: TRBJ2-1; CDR3aa: CASSLGTSGVEQFF; CDR3nt: TGTGCCAGCAGTTTAGGGACTAGCGGAGTAGAGCAGTTCTTC
d_gene: NA; abundance: many; v_gene: TRBV28; j_gene: TRBJ1-1; CDR3aa: CASSLSQSGTLKLFF; CDR3nt: TGTGCCAGCAGTTTATCCCAGTCAGGAACACTGAAGCTTTTCTTT
d_gene: NA; abundance: many; v_gene: TRBV11-3; j_gene: TRBJ1-2; CDR3aa: CASSLWGDSFSYGYTF; CDR3nt: TGTGCCAGCAGCTTATGGGGAGATTCCTTTTCCTATGGCTACACCTTC
d_gene: NA; abundance: many; v_gene: TRBV19; j_gene: TRBJ1-1; CDR3aa: CASSLGAETEAFF; CDR3nt: TGTGCCAGTAGTTTAGGGGCAGAGACTGAAGCTTTCTTT
d_gene: TRBD1; abundance: NA; v_gene: TRBV5-1; j_gene: TRBJ1-2; CDR3aa: CASSLDGGGDGYTF; CDR3nt: TGCGCCAGCAGCTTGGATGGAGGGGGCGATGGCTACACCTTC
d_gene: TRBD2; abundance: many; v_gene: TRBV15; j_gene: TRBJ2-1; CDR3aa: CATSRPGLAGGGEQFF; CDR3nt: TGTGCCACCAGCAGACCCGGACTAGCGGGAGGTGGTGAGCAGTTCTTC
d_gene: NA; abundance: many; v_gene: TRBV12-3/TRBV12-4; j_gene: TRBJ2-2; CDR3aa: CASMVQDTGELFF; CDR3nt: TGTGCCAGCATGGTACAGGACACCGGGGAGCTGTTTTTT
d_gene: NA; abundance: many; v_gene: TRBV12-3/TRBV12-4; j_gene: TRBJ2-5; CDR3aa: CASRGVETQYF; CDR3nt: TGTGCCAGCAGGGGGGTAGAGACCCAGTACTTC
d_gene: TRBD1; abundance: NA; v_gene: TRBV24-1; j_gene: TRBJ1-1; CDR3aa: CATSESGTGITEAFF; CDR3nt: TGTGCCACCAGTGAATCCGGGACAGGGATCACTGAAGCTTTCTTT
d_gene: TRBD1; abundance: many; v_gene: TRBV24-1; j_gene: TRBJ2-1; CDR3aa: CATSESGTGGKGKQFF; CDR3nt: TGTGCCACCAGTGAGTCCGGGACAGGGGGCAAGGGAAAGCAGTTCTTC
d_gene: TRBD2; abundance: NA; v_gene: TRBV30; j_gene: TRBJ2-7; CDR3aa: CAWSAGTSDEQYF; CDR3nt: TGTGCCTGGAGCGCCGGGACTAGCGACGAGCAGTACTTC
d_gene: NA; abundance: many; v_gene: TRBV24-1; j_gene: TRBJ1-3; CDR3aa: CATSDLGNTIYF; CDR3nt: TGTGCCACCAGTGACCTTGGAAACACCATATATTTT
d_gene: NA; abundance: NA; v_gene: TRBV4-3; j_gene: TRBJ1-4; CDR3aa: CASSQDSRDNEKLFF; CDR3nt: TGCGCCAGCAGCCAAGATTCCCGGGATAATGAAAAACTGTTTTTT